Sequencing of this TCR beta chain was carried out in a study of blood T cells in healthy people across ages. The overall study: There was about one barcoded beta molecule captured by template switching per two T cells. Study results and caveats: With age, beta diversity per million T cells declined roughly linearly, significantly by 40.

Ten or more counts support this clonotype. Its antigen is still unknown. There are 15 residues in the CDR3. In germline, CDR1 is SGHVS, CDR2 FNYEAQ. The J segment lost 5 bases and the V segment lost 4 bases, leaving 4 bases of the junction unmatched. A J-beta primer mix and a sample-barcoded 5' primer were used in a second PCR of about 7 to 11 cycles. Tagging of each cDNA molecule was performed by a template-switch adaptor with 12 random nucleotides. TCRdb recomputed calls from the 5' RACE reads with MiXCR, one row per CDR3 protein. In the table there are about 930,000 distinct CDR3 sequences, roughly 29% of which are singletons. These data are also associated with another study on T cells of mothers and their children. From that report: cDNA was synthesized from all extracted RNA at approximately 1.5 ug per reaction.

The TCR originated in a woman aged 40 to 50 in good health. Input material: blood. This rearrangement joins TRBV7-6 to TRBJ2-5, with 13 bases matching TRBD2. The CDR3 region is CASSWGLAGRETQYF. The CDR3, as DNA: TGTGCCAGCAGCTGGGGACTAGCGGGGAGGGAGACCCAGTACTTC.